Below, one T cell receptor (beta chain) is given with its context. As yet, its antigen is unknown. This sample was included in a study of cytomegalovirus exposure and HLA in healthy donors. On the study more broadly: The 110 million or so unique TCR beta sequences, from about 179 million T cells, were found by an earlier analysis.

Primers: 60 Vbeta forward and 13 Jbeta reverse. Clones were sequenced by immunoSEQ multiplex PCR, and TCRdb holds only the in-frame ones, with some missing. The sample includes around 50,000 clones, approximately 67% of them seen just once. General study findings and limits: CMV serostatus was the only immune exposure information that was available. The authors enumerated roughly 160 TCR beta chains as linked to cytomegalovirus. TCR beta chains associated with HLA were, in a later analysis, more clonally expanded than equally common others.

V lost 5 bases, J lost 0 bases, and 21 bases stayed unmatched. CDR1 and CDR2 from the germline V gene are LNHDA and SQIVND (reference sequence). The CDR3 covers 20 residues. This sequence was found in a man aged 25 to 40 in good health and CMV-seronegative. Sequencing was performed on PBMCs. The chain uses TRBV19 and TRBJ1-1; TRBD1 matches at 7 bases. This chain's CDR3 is CASSGYPGQSPSLMNTEAFF. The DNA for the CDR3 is TGTGCCAGTAGTGGGTACCCGGGACAGTCCCCAAGCCTTATGAACACTGAAGCTTTCTTT.